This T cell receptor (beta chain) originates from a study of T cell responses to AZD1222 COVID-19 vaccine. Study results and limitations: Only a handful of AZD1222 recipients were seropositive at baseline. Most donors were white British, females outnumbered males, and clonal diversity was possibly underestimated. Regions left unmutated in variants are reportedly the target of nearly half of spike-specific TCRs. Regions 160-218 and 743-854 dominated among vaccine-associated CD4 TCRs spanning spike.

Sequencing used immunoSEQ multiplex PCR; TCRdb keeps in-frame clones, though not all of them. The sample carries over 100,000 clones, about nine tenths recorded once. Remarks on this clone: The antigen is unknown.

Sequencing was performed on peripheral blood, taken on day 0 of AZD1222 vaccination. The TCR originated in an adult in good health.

The CDR3 protein is CASSPDQFGEISNQPQHF. The CDR3 coding sequence is TGTGCCAGCAGCCCAGATCAGTTTGGGGAAATTAGCAATCAGCCCCAGCATTTT. The V gene is TRBV4-2, the J gene TRBJ1-5, with D uncertain. The germline CDR1 and CDR2 sequences are LGHNA and YNFKEQ. Between the trimmed V and J ends, which lost 4 bases and 0 bases, there was a span of 19 bases. CDR3 length: 18 residues.